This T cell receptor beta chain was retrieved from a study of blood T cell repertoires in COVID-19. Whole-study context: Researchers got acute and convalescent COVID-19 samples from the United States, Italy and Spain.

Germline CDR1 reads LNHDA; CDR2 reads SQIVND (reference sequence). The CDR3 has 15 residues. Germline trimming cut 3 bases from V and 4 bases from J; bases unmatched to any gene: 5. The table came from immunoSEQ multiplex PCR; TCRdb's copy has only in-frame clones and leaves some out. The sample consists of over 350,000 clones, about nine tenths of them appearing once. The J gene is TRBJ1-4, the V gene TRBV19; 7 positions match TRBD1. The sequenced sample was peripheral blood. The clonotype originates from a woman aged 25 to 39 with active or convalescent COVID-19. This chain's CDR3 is CASSIPGQLNEKLFF. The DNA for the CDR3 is TGTGCCAGTAGTATCCCGGGACAGCTTAATGAAAAACTGTTTTTT.